The 3 T cell receptor beta chains below come from one sample, sequenced in a study of blood T cell dynamics during melanoma immunotherapy. Sample time point: pre-treatment baseline. TCRdb keeps only in-frame clones here, not all; method: immunoSEQ multiplex PCR. The sample has 6,000 to 8,000 clones, 65% to 85% seen once. The sample was blood, taken from a patient treated with checkpoint blockade. The origin of the receptors is a human donor with melanoma.

This sequence joins TRBV7-9 and TRBJ1-3; TRBD1 matches at 7 bases. V dropped 8 bases and J dropped 4; count of bases not matched to a gene: 11. The CDR3 covers 15 residues. In germline, CDR1 is SEHNR, CDR2 FQNEAQ (reference sequence). The CDR3, as DNA: TGTGCCAGCGGCGGAGACAGGGTCGTAGGAAACACCATATATTTT. Protein sequence: CASGGDRVVGNTIYF.

This sequence joins TRBV19 and TRBJ2-6, with no clear D. CDR3 size: 18 residues. The V and J ends lost 5 bases and 0 bases respectively, with 17 bases between them. Germline lookup yields CDR1 LNHDA and CDR2 SQIVND (reference sequence). The CDR3 sequence is CASSPFGRLNSGANVLTF. CDR3 sequence (DNA): TGTGCCAGTAGTCCTTTCGGACGTCTGAACTCTGGGGCCAACGTCCTGACTTTC.

The chain carries TRBV4-2 and TRBJ2-7, with 7 bases matching TRBD1. The junction had 2 bases not matched to a gene; V was cut back by 0 bases and J by 0 bases. This CDR3 is 15 amino acids long. The germline gives CDR1 LGHNA, CDR2 YNFKEQ. The CDR3 loop is CASSQERDSSYEQYF. The CDR3 nucleotides are TGTGCCAGCAGCCAAGAACGGGACAGCTCCTACGAGCAGTACTTC.